The 26 T cell receptor beta chains below were found in one sample sequenced in a study of OX40 agonist ivuxolimab in advanced cancers. The method was immunoSEQ multiplex PCR; TCRdb's version includes in-frame clones alone and lacks a portion of them. The sample carries 99,000 or so clones, about 96% recorded once. The starting material was CD4+ or CD8+ T cells sorted from blood, obtained in a trial of the OX40 agonist ivuxolimab. The receptor set was obtained from an adult with an advanced solid tumor such as melanoma, head and neck, liver or kidney cancer.

The J gene is TRBJ1-1, the V gene TRBV6-5; no clear D gene. The germline CDR1 and CDR2 sequences are MNHEY and SVGAGI. The CDR3 is 13 residues long. Trimming removed 2 bases from V and 3 bases from J, with 7 bases in between. CDR3 protein: CASSYRWDTEAFF. CDR3 DNA sequence: TGTGCCAGCAGTTACCGGTGGGACACTGAAGCTTTCTTT.

The CDR3 DNA follows: TGTGCCAGCAGCTCACGGGAGAGCTCCTACAATGAGCAGTTCTTC. Its translation: CASSSRESSYNEQFF. The chain carries TRBV6-5 and TRBJ2-1; possible D gene TRBD2, 6 bases. The CDR3 is 15 amino acids. V lost 6 bases to trimming and J lost 0 bases, with 12 bases between them. The germline V gene has CDR1 MNHEY and CDR2 SVGAGI.

The genes are TRBV9 and TRBJ1-5, with TRBD1 as a possible D gene (5 bases). With 4 bases removed from V and 4 bases from J, the gap between germline ends came to 9 bases. The CDR3 length is 13 residues. Germline CDR1 reads SGDLS; CDR2 reads YYNGEE. The CDR3 bases are TGTGCCAGCAGCAGGGAGGGGAATCAGCCCCAGCATTTT. Protein: CASSREGNQPQHF.

This rearrangement joins TRBV6-5 to TRBJ2-7, with D possibly TRBD1 on 5 matching bases. The germline V gene encodes CDR1 MNHEY and CDR2 SVGAGI. The CDR3 runs to 13 residues. The germline V and J ends were trimmed by 0 bases and 7 bases, with 10 bases remaining between them. The CDR3 loop is CASSYSSRGEQYF. The DNA for the CDR3 is TGTGCCAGCAGTTACTCGTCAAGGGGTGAGCAGTACTTC.

V and J are TRBV28 and TRBJ1-2; maybe TRBD1 (6 bases). The V gene's germline CDR1 is MDHEN and CDR2 SYDVKM. Trimming removed 3 bases from V and 4 bases from J, with 15 bases in between. The CDR3 totals 15 residues. The CDR3 DNA reads as TGTGCCAGCAGTTTTAGGACAGCTCAATTCTATGGCTACACCTTC. It translates to CASSFRTAQFYGYTF.

V is TRBV7-6 and J is TRBJ2-5; TRBD2 matches at 9 bases. Near its end, the DNA agrees better with TRBJ2-7, so the J call may be wrong. This CDR3 has 14 residues. Germline CDR1 SGHVS, CDR2 FNYEAQ. The CDR3, as DNA: TGTGCCAGCAGCTTGGGGCGGGGGGGCTACGAGCAGTACTTC. Residues: CASSLGRGGYEQYF.

This clone was picked up one time. This chain connects TRBV5-5 to TRBJ1-1, with D uncertain. The CDR3 extends over 15 amino acids. Germline V gene sequence: CDR1 SGHKS, CDR2 YYEKEE (reference sequence). The V and J ends lost 0 bases and 1 base respectively, with 10 bases between them. The CDR3 reads CASSLAPGENTEAFF. CDR3 coding DNA: TGTGCCAGCAGCTTGGCCCCCGGGGAGAACACTGAAGCTTTCTTT.

This chain joins TRBV7-3 and TRBJ1-1; D not resolved. The germline V and J ends were trimmed by 5 bases and 7 bases, with 11 bases remaining between them. The CDR3 runs to 12 residues. CDR1 is SGHTA, CDR2 FQGTGA, per germline. The CDR3 bases are TGTGCCAGCAGCCCCAAAGGAGGTGAAGCTTTCTTT. It encodes CASSPKGGEAFF.

The V call is TRBV10-3, the J call TRBJ1-1; possible D gene TRBD1, 6 bases. The germline gives CDR1 ENHRY, CDR2 SYGVKD. V shed 3 bases and J shed 1 base, with 12 bases lying between them. The CDR3 covers 15 residues. The chain's CDR3 is CAISEQTGQNTEAFF. CDR3 nucleotide sequence: TGTGCCATCAGTGAACAAACAGGGCAGAACACTGAAGCTTTCTTT.

The chain couples TRBV27 to TRBJ2-7, with TRBD1 identical over 11 bases. From germline, CDR1 is MNHEY and CDR2 SMNVEV (reference sequence). J gave up 4 bases and V 2 bases, and 4 bases lay outside the gene matches. The CDR3 extends over 15 amino acids. CDR3 loop: CASSLAGTGGYEQYF. CDR3 in DNA: TGTGCCAGCAGTTTAGCCGGGACAGGGGGATACGAGCAGTACTTC.

The rearrangement links TRBV19 to TRBJ2-1; 12 positions agree with TRBD2. Unmatched junction bases numbered 3, after V lost 5 bases and J lost 4 bases. The CDR3 totals 15 residues. In germline, CDR1 is LNHDA, CDR2 SQIVND (reference sequence). The CDR3 DNA reads TGTGCCAGTAGTTGGGGGACTAGCGGGTACAATGAGCAGTTCTTC. Residues: CASSWGTSGYNEQFF.

V is TRBV2 and J is TRBJ2-5, with a possible D match to TRBD1 (6 bases). V dropped 7 bases and J dropped 5 bases, with 8 bases sitting between them. The germline V gene has CDR1 SNHLY and CDR2 FYNNEI. The CDR3 is made up of 11 amino acids. CDR3 DNA sequence: TGTGCCAGCAAAAGGGGGGAGACCCAGTACTTC. Its translation is CASKRGETQYF.

This sequence joins TRBV14 and TRBJ1-5; D gene uncertain. Germline V gives CDR1 SGHDN, CDR2 FVKESK. The CDR3 runs to 13 residues. V dropped 0 bases and J dropped 3 bases, with 3 bases sitting between them. CDR3 coding DNA: TGTGCCAGCAGCCAAGATTTCAATCAGCCCCAGCATTTT. Protein sequence: CASSQDFNQPQHF.

The J gene is TRBJ1-1, the V gene TRBV19; D is uncertain. The CDR3 runs 16 residues. V was shortened by 7 bases and J by 3 bases, with 21 bases between the two germline ends. Germline assignment: CDR1 LNHDA and CDR2 SQIVND (reference sequence). In DNA, the CDR3 is TGTGCCAGTAATAACATGGAGGGTTCGGTGGACACTGAAGCTTTCTTT. Its translation: CASNNMEGSVDTEAFF.

This chain links TRBV27 with TRBJ2-5; D may correspond to TRBD1 or TRBD2 (5 bases each). The CDR3 has 19 residues. Germline loops: CDR1 MNHEY, CDR2 SMNVEV (reference sequence). Trimming removed 6 bases from V and 0 bases from J, with 26 bases in between. CDR3 sequence reads: CASRPTGTIVVGDQETQYF. The CDR3 bases are TGTGCCAGCAGACCTACCGGGACCATAGTGGTCGGCGACCAAGAGACCCAGTACTTC.

This rearrangement joins TRBV9 to TRBJ2-3, with 7 positions matching TRBD1. Germline V lookup: CDR1 SGDLS, CDR2 YYNGEE. CDR3 length: 18 amino acids. V dropped 4 bases and J dropped 4; count of bases not matched to a gene: 18. DNA of the CDR3: TGTGCCAGCAGCCTCCAAAGGAGAGGGGGCCTGGGGGCAGATACGCAGTATTTT. Amino acid sequence: CASSLQRRGGLGADTQYF. Complete variable domain (other parts from reference TRBV9 and TRBJ2-3): DSGVTQTPKHLITATGQRVTLRCSPRSGDLSVYWYQQSLDQGLQFLIQYYNGEERAKGNILERFSAQQFPDLHSELNLSSLELGDSALYFCASSLQRRGGLGADTQYFGPGTRLTVL.

Concerning this clone: At one end the junction does not follow the germline gene, possibly because of a read error. The rearrangement links TRBV28 to TRBJ2-7; D may be TRBD2 (6 bases). CDR3 length: 16 amino acids. The germline gives CDR1 MDHEN, CDR2 SYDVKM. Here the CDR3 reads CASSLGWAGNLGYIHF. As DNA, the CDR3 is TGTGCCAGCAGTTTAGGATGGGCGGGGAACCTGGGCTACATCCACTTC.

This rearrangement joins TRBV7-8 to TRBJ1-1; 10 nucleotides line up with TRBD1. In germline, CDR1 is SGHVS, CDR2 FQNEAQ. The CDR3 is made up of 15 amino acids. J was trimmed by 4 bases and V by 5 bases; bases with no gene match: 7. The chain's CDR3 is CASSIPGQGSTEAFF. Here the CDR3 DNA reads TGTGCCAGCAGCATTCCGGGACAGGGGTCCACTGAAGCTTTCTTT. The full variable domain, with the rest looked up from reference TRBV7-8 and TRBJ1-1, is GAGVSQSPRYKVAKRGQDVALRCDPISGHVSLFWYQQALGQGPEFLTYFQNEAQLDKSGLPSDRFFAERPEGSVSTLKIQRTQQEDSAVYLCASSIPGQGSTEAFFGQGTRLTVV.

The chain carries TRBV6-1 and TRBJ2-2; D remains ambiguous. The germline gives CDR1 MNHNS, CDR2 SASEGT. This CDR3 has 10 residues. V lost 11 bases, J lost 2 bases, and 3 bases lay in between. The CDR3 region has the DNA TGTGCCCGAAACACCGGGGAGCTGTTTTTT. Amino acids: CARNTGELFF.

The chain couples TRBV6-1 to TRBJ1-2; tentative D call: TRBD1 (5 bases). Trimming cost V 2 bases and J 3 bases, with 13 bases left between them. Germline CDR1 and CDR2: MNHNS and SASEGT. The CDR3 consists of 15 residues. Written as DNA, the CDR3 is TGTGCCAGCAGTGAAATCGGTGTGACAGACTATGGCTACACCTTC. Translation: CASSEIGVTDYGYTF.

This clone came up a few times. V gene TRBV5-6 combines with J gene TRBJ1-1; 7 nucleotides agree with TRBD1. The CDR3 has 11 residues. With 4 bases clipped from V and 12 bases from J, the junction kept 6 bases outside the gene matches. Looked up from germline, CDR1 is SGHDT and CDR2 is YYEEEE. As DNA, the CDR3 is TGTGCCAGCAGCGACAGGGTCGCAACTTTCTTT. Translating gives CASSDRVATFF.

The rearrangement uses TRBV5-4 and TRBJ1-4, with unresolved D. The CDR3 is 13 residues long. Between the trimmed V and J ends, which lost 1 base and 4 bases, there was a span of 5 bases. Germline CDR1 SGHNT, CDR2 YYREEE (reference sequence). CDR3 protein: CASSLWLNEKLFF. In DNA, the CDR3 is TGTGCCAGCAGCTTGTGGCTTAATGAAAAACTGTTTTTT.

The chain joins TRBV27 to TRBJ2-1; D not certain. CDR1 and CDR2 from the germline V gene are MNHEY and SMNVEV (reference sequence). V dropped 4 bases and J dropped 7 bases, with 14 bases sitting between them. The CDR3 has 14 amino acids. CDR3: CASSSVRPLNEQFF. The CDR3, as DNA: TGTGCCAGCAGTTCGGTTCGCCCCTTGAATGAGCAGTTCTTC.

This sequence joins TRBV6-1 and TRBJ1-1; no definite D call. CDR1 MNHNS and CDR2 SASEGT come from the germline V gene. Trimming shortened V by 11 bases and J by 1 base, and 5 bases separated the two germline ends. This CDR3 is built from 10 residues. Here the CDR3 DNA reads TGTGCCCCACAGAACACTGAAGCTTTCTTT. This codes for CAPQNTEAFF.

The sample holds one count of this clone. The CDR3 here is CASSLGDREIDEQFF. The CDR3 DNA reads TGTGCCAGCAGCTTAGGTGACAGGGAAATCGATGAGCAGTTCTTC. The chain couples TRBV11-2 to TRBJ2-1; 7 positions agree with TRBD1. The ends lost 1 base at V and 8 bases at J; junction bases unmatched: 8. The germline gives CDR1 SGHAT, CDR2 FQNNGV. The CDR3 is 15 residues long.

V and J are TRBV9 and TRBJ2-7; no definite D call. Germline lookup yields CDR1 SGDLS and CDR2 YYNGEE. V lost 0 bases to trimming and J lost 0 bases, with 7 bases between them. This CDR3 is 14 amino acids long. CDR3: CASSVGIGSYEQYF. CDR3 nucleotide sequence: TGTGCCAGCAGCGTAGGGATTGGCTCCTACGAGCAGTACTTC.